This T cell receptor (beta chain) was found in a study of T cell responses to AZD1222 COVID-19 vaccine. Using immunoSEQ multiplex PCR, the repertoire was profiled, and TCRdb retains in-frame clones only, with some absent. Among about 120,000 clones listed, 80% to 90% were seen once. This clone occurred once. CDR1 MNHEY and CDR2 SVGAGI come from the germline V gene. V lost 5 bases and J lost 4, with 18 bases in between. This CDR3 comprises 15 residues. The receptor's source is an adult in good health. The chain links TRBV6-5 to TRBJ2-7; TRBD2 might be the D (6 bases). The sequenced sample was peripheral blood, obtained on day 0 of AZD1222 vaccination. The CDR3 nucleotides are TGTGCCAGCAGTCGCGGGACCTTTTCTAGGTACGAGCAGTACTTC. Translation gives CASSRGTFSRYEQYF.